This T cell receptor beta chain was captured in a study of shared clonotypes between healthy human individuals. Background on the study: Contributing individuals were a couple of females and three males aged 18 to 49.

Unsorted samples relied on about 90 million PBMCs, which served as the source of genomic DNA. The assay ran at deep level. Some clones are missing from TCRdb's copy, which holds only in-frame ones; the method was immunoSEQ multiplex PCR. The sample has roughly 500,000 clones, roughly 80% seen once. This CDR3 spans 15 amino acids. Germline CDR1 reads LNHDA; CDR2 reads SQIVND (reference sequence). Germline trimming cut 3 bases from V and 1 base from J; bases unmatched to any gene: 3. Source material: PBMCs. The clonotype was recovered from a woman aged 40 to 55 in good health. Some clones in this sample may be carry-over from other donors' samples. The V and J genes are TRBV19 and TRBJ1-5; 7 bases are a match to TRBD1. The DNA for the CDR3 is TGTGCCAGTAGTATCATACAGGGGAGCAATCAGCCCCAGCATTTT. Translating gives CASSIIQGSNQPQHF.